Reported below is one T cell receptor (beta chain). Germline V lookup: CDR1 SGHNT, CDR2 YENEEA. CDR3 length equals 14 residues. Deletions cut 5 bases from V and 0 bases from J, with 9 bases between. Data came from immunoSEQ multiplex PCR; TCRdb stores just in-frame clones and leaves some out. This sample has approximately 67,000 clones, with 91% found just once. The sample belongs to a study of blood T cell repertoires in COVID-19. This TCR was sampled from a human donor in a cohort sampled during active COVID-19. Sequencing used peripheral blood. V usage is TRBV11-3 and J usage is TRBJ2-3, with a tentative D call TRBD2 (6 bases). The CDR3 spells CASSRGLSTDTQYF. The CDR3, as DNA: TGTGCCAGCAGCCGCGGACTAAGCACAGATACGCAGTATTTT.